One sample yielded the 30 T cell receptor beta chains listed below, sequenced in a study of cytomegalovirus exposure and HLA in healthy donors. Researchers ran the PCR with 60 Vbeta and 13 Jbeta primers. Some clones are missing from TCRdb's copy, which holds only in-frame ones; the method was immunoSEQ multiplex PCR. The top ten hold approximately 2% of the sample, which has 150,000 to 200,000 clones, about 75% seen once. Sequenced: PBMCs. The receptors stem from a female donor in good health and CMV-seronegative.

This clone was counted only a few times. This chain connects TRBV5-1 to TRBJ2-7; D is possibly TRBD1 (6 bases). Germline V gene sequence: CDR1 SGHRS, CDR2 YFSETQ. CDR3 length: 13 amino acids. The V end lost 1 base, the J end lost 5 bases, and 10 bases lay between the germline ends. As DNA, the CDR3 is TGCGCCAGCAGCTTGACAGGGTTGCACGAGCAGTACTTC. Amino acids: CASSLTGLHEQYF.

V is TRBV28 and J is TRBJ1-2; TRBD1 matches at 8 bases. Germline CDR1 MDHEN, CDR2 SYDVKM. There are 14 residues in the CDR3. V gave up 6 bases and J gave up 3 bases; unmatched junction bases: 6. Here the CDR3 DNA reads TGTGCCAGCAGCACACCACAGGGGGACTATGGCTACACCTTC. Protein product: CASSTPQGDYGYTF.

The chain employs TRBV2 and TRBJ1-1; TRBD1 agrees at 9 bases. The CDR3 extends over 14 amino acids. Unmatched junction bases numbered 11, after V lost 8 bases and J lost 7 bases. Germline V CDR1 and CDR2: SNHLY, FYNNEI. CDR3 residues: CASGRQTGGIEAFF. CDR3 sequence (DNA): TGTGCCAGCGGGCGACAGACAGGGGGTATTGAAGCTTTCTTT.

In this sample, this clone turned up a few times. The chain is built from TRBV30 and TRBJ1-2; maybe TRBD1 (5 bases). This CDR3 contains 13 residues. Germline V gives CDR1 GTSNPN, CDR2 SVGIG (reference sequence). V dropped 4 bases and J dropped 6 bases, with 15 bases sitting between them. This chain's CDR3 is CAWNQGLADGYTF. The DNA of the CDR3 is TGTGCCTGGAATCAGGGTTTGGCTGATGGCTACACCTTC.

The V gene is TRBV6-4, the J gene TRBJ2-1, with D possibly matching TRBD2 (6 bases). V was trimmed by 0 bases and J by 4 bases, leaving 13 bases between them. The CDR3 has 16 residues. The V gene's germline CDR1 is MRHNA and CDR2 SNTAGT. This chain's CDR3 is CASSDSISGKYNEQFF. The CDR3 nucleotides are TGTGCCAGCAGTGACTCGATTAGCGGCAAATACAATGAGCAGTTCTTC.

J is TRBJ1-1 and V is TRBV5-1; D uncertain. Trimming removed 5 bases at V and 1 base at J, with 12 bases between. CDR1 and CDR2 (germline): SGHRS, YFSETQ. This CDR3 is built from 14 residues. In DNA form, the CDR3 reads TGCGCCAGCAGAGTGAACCCAGGGAACACTGAAGCTTTCTTT. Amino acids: CASRVNPGNTEAFF.

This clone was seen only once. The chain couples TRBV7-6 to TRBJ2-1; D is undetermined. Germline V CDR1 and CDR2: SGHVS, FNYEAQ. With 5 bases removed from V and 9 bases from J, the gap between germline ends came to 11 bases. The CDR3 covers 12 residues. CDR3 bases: TGTGCCAGCAGCCCACGAAAGCGTGAGCAGTTCTTC. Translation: CASSPRKREQFF.

The CDR3 spells CASSLLAGVINEQYF. The CDR3 DNA is TGCGCCAGCAGTTTACTAGCGGGAGTAATAAACGAGCAGTACTTC. The genes are TRBV5-1 and TRBJ2-5; 11 positions agree with TRBD2. The DNA end is a closer match to TRBJ2-7, so the J assignment may be wrong. The CDR3 is made up of 15 amino acids. Per the germline V gene, CDR1 is SGHRS and CDR2 is YFSETQ.

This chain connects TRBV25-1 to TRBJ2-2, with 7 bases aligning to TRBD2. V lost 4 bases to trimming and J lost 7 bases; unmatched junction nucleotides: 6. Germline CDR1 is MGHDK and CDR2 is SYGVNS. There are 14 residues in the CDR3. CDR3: CASSGGGSVGELFF. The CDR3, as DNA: TGTGCCAGCAGTGGCGGGGGTTCCGTCGGGGAGCTGTTTTTT.

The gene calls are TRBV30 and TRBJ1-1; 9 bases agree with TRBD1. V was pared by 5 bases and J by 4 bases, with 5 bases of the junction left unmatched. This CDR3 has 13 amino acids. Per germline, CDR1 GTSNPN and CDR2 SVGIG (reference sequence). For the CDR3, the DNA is TGTGCCTGGGGACAGGGGCGCGGCACTGAAGCTTTCTTT. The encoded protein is CAWGQGRGTEAFF.

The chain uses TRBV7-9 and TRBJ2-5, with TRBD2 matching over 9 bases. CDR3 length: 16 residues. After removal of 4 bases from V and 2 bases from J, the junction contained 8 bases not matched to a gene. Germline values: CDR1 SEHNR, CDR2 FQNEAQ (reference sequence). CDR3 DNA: TGTGCCAGCAGCTCCTCTCTAGCGGGGCCTCAAGAGACCCAGTACTTC. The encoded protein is CASSSSLAGPQETQYF. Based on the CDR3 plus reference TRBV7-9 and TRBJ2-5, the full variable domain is DTGVSQNPRHKITKRGQNVTFRCDPISEHNRLYWYRQTLGQGPEFLTYFQNEAQLEKSRLLSDRFSAERPKGSFSTLEIQRTEQGDSAMYLCASSSSLAGPQETQYFGPGTRLLVL.

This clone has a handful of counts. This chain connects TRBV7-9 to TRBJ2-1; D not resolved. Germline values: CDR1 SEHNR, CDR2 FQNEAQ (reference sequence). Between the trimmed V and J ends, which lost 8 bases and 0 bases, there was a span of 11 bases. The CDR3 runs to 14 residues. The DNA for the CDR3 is TGTGCCAGCCCCGAGGCCAGCTCCTACAATGAGCAGTTCTTC. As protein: CASPEASSYNEQFF.

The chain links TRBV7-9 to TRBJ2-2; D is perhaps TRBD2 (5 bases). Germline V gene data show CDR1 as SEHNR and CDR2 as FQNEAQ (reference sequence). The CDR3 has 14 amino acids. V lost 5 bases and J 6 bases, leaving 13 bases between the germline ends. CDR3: CASSPPGWAGELFF. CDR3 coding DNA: TGTGCCAGCAGCCCCCCGGGGTGGGCCGGGGAGCTGTTTTTT.

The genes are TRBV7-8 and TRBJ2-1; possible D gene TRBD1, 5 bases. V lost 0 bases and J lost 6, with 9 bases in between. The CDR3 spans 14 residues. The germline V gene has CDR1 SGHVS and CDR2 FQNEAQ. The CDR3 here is CASSLARAGNEQFF. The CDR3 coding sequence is TGTGCCAGCAGCTTAGCCAGGGCTGGCAATGAGCAGTTCTTC.

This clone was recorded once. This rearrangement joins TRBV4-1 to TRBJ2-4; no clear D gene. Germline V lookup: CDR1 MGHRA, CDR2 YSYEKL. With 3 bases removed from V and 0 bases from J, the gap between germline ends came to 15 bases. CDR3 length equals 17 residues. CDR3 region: CASSQAVLSVAKNIQYF. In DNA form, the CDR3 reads TGCGCCAGCAGCCAGGCAGTTCTTTCTGTAGCCAAAAACATTCAGTACTTC.

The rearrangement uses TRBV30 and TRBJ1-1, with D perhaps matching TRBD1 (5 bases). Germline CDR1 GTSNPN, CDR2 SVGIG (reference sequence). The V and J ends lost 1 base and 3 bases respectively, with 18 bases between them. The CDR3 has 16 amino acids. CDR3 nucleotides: TGTGCCTGGAGTGAACGGTCGATCGGGGGTGACACTGAAGCTTTCTTT. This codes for CAWSERSIGGDTEAFF.

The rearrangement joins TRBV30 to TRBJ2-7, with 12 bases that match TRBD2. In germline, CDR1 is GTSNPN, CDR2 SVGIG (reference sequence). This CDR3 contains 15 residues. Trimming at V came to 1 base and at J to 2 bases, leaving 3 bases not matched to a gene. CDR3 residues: CAWSGGTSGPYEQYF. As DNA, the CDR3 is TGTGCCTGGAGTGGTGGGACTAGCGGGCCCTACGAGCAGTACTTC.

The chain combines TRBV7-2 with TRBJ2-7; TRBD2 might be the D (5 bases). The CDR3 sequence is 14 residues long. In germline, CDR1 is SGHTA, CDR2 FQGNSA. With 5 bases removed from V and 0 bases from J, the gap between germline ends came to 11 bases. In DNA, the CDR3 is TGTGCCAGCAGCCGCGACGCGGGCTCCTACGAGCAGTACTTC. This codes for CASSRDAGSYEQYF.

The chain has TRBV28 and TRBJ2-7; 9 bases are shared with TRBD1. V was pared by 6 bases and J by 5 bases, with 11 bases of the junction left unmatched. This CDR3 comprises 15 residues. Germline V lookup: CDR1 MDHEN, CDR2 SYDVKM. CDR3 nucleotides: TGTGCCAGCAGCCCGGTGGGACAGGGAACCCACGAGCAGTACTTC. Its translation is CASSPVGQGTHEQYF.

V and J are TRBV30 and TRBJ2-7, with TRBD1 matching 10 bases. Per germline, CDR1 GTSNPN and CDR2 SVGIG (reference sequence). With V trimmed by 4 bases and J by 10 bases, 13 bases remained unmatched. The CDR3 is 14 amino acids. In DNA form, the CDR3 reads TGTGCCTGGACCCATAATTGGGGACAGGGGTCACAGTACTTC. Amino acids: CAWTHNWGQGSQYF.

As DNA, the CDR3 is TGCGCCAGCAGCCCGGACAGCGGACAGCGAGAGACCCAGTACTTC. Protein product: CASSPDSGQRETQYF. The chain has TRBV5-1 and TRBJ2-5; D is possibly TRBD1 (6 bases). From germline, CDR1 is SGHRS and CDR2 YFSETQ. CDR3 length: 15 residues. V dropped 4 bases and J dropped 4 bases, with 17 bases sitting between them.

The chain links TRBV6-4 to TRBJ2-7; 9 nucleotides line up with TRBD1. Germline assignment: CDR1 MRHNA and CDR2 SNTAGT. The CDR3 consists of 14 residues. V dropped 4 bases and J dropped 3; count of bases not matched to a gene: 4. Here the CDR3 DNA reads TGTGCCAGCAGTGCAACAGGGGGCAGCTACGAGCAGTACTTC. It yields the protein CASSATGGSYEQYF.

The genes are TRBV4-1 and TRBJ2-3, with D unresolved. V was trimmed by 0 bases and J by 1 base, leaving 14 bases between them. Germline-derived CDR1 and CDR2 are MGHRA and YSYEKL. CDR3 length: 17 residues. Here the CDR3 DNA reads TGCGCCAGCAGCCAAGAGCTCAGTGCACAGCGCACAGATACGCAGTATTTT. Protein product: CASSQELSAQRTDTQYF.

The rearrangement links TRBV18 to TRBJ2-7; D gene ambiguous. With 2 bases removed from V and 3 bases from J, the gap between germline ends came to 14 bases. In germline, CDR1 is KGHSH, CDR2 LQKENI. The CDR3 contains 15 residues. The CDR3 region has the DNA TGTGCCAGCTCACCAGTTCAGGCCGGATTCTACGAGCAGTACTTC. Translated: CASSPVQAGFYEQYF.

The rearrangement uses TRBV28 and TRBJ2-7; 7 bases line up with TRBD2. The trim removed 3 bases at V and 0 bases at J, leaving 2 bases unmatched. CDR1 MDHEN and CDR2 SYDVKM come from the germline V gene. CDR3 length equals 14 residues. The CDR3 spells CASSFGDYSYEQYF. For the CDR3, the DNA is TGTGCCAGCAGTTTCGGGGACTACTCCTACGAGCAGTACTTC.

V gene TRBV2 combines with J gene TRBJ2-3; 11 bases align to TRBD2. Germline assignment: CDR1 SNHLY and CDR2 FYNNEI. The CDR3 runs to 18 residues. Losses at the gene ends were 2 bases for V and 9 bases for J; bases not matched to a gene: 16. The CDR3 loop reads CASSESSWTSGSLGTQYF. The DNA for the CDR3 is TGTGCCAGCAGTGAATCCAGCTGGACTAGCGGGTCACTTGGGACGCAGTATTTT.

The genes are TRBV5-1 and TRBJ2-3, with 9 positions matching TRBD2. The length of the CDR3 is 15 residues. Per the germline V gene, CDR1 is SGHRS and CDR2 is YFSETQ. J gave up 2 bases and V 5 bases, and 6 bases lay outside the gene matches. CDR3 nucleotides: TGCGCCAGCAGGACTAGCGGAGAATACACAGATACGCAGTATTTT. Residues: CASRTSGEYTDTQYF.

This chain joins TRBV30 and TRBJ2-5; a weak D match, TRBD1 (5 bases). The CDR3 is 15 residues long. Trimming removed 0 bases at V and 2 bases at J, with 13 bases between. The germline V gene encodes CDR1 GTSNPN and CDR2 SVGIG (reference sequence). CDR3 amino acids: CAWSVWQGRQETQYF. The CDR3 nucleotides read TGTGCCTGGAGTGTATGGCAGGGTCGACAAGAGACCCAGTACTTC.

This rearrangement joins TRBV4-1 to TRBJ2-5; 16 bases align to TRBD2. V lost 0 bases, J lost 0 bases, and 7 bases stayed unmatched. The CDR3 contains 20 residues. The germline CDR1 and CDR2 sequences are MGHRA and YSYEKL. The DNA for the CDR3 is TGCGCCAGCAGCCAAGAACAGGGACTAGCGGGAGGGCCATACCAAGAGACCCAGTACTTC. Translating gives CASSQEQGLAGGPYQETQYF.

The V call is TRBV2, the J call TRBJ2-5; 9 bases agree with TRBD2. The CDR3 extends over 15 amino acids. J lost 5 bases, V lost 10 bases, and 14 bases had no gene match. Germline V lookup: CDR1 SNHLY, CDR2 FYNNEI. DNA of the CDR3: TGTGCCACCTCAGGGGAGCTAGCGGGGACGGAGACCCAGTACTTC. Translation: CATSGELAGTETQYF.